The TCR beta chain under discussion was sequenced for a study of blood T cell repertoires in COVID-19. Libraries were prepared by immunoSEQ multiplex PCR; TCRdb keeps only in-frame clonotypes and omits some of them. The repertoire holds about 150,000 clones, over 65% seen once, with around 2.1% in the top ten. The material sequenced was peripheral blood. The TCR originated in a man aged 65 to 85 with acute or convalescent COVID-19.

CDR3 region: CASRDTTGGGAQHF. In nucleotides, the CDR3 is TGTGCCAGCAGGGACACCACAGGGGGTGGAGCCCAGCATTTT. The chain uses TRBV5-8 and TRBJ1-5, with TRBD1 matching over 8 bases. The germline gives CDR1 SGHTS, CDR2 YDEGEE. The J segment lost 11 bases and the V segment lost 5 bases, leaving 12 bases of the junction unmatched. The CDR3 runs 14 residues.